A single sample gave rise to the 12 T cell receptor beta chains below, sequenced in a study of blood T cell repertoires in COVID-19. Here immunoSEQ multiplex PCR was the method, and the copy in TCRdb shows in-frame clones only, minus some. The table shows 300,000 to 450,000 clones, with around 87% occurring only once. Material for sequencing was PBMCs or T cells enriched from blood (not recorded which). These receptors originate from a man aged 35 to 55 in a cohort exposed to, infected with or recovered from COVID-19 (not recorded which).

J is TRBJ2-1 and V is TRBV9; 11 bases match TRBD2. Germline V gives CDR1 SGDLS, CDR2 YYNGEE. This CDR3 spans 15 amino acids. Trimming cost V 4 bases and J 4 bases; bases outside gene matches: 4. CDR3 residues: CASSITSGGYNEQFF. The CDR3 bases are TGTGCCAGCAGCATTACTAGCGGGGGTTACAATGAGCAGTTCTTC. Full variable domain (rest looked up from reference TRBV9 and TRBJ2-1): DSGVTQTPKHLITATGQRVTLRCSPRSGDLSVYWYQQSLDQGLQFLIQYYNGEERAKGNILERFSAQQFPDLHSELNLSSLELGDSALYFCASSITSGGYNEQFFGPGTRLTVL.

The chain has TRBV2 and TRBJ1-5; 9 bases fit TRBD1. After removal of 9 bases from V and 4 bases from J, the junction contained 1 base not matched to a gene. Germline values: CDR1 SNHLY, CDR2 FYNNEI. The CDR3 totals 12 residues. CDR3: CASGQGNQPQHF. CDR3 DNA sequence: TGTGCCAGTGGACAGGGGAATCAGCCCCAGCATTTT.

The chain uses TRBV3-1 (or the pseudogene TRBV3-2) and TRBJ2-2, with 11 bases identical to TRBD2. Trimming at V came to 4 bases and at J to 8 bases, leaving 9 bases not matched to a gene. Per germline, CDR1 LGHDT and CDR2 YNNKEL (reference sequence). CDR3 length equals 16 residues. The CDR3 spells CASSLRGSGRAGELFF. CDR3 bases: TGTGCCAGCAGCCTCCGAGGTAGCGGGAGGGCTGGGGAGCTGTTTTTT.

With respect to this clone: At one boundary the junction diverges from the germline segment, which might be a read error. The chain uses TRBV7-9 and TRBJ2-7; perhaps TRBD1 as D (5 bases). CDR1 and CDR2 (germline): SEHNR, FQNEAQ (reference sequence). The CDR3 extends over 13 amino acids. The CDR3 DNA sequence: TGTGCCAGCAGCTTATCCTCGACAGACCTGATGAACTTC. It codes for CASSLSSTDLMNF.

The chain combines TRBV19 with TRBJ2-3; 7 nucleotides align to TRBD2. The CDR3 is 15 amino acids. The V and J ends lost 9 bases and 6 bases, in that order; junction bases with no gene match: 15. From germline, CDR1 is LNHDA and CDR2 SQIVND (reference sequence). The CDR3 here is CASSEAGRLGDTQYF. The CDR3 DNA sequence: TGTGCCAGCTCAGAAGCGGGGCGCCTAGGGGATACGCAGTATTTT. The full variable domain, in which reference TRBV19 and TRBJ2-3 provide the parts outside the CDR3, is DGGITQSPKYLFRKEGQNVTLSCEQNLNHDAMYWYRQDPGQGLRLIYYSQIVNDFQKGDIAEGYSVSREKKESFPLTVTSAQKNPTAFYLCASSEAGRLGDTQYFGPGTRLTVL.

CDR3 nucleotide sequence: TGTGCCAGCAGTCGACGGACTAGCGGGGTCTCCGGGGAGCTGTTTTTT. Protein: CASSRRTSGVSGELFF. This chain uses TRBV27 with TRBJ2-2, with 12 nucleotides matching TRBD2. Losses at the gene ends were 5 bases for V and 6 bases for J; bases not matched to a gene: 7. Germline CDR1 is MNHEY and CDR2 is SMNVEV (reference sequence). CDR3 size: 16 residues.

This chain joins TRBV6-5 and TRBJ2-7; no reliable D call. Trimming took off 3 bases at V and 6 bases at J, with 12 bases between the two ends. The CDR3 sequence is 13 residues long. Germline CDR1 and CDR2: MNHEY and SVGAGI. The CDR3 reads CASSYGEPSEQYF. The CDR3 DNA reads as TGTGCCAGCAGTTATGGAGAACCCAGCGAGCAGTACTTC.

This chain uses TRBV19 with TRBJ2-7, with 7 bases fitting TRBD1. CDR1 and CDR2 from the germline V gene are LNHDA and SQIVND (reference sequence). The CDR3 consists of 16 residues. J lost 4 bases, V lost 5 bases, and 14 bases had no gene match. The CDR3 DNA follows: TGTGCCAGTAGTTCACAGGGGACCTTACTCAGATACGAGCAGTACTTC. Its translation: CASSSQGTLLRYEQYF.

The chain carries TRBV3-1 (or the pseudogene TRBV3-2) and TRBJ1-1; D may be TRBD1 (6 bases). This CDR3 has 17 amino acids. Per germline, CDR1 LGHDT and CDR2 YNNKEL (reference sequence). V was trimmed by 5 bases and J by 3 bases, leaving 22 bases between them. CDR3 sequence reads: CASSNLPGTRGHTEAFF. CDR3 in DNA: TGTGCCAGCAGCAACCTCCCCGGGACAAGAGGCCACACTGAAGCTTTCTTT.

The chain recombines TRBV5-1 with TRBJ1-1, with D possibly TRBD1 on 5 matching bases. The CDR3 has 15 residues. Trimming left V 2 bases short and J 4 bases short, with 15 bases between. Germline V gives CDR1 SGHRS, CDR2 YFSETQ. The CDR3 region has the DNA TGCGCCAGCAGCTTTGGGGACTTCGGGTTCACTGAAGCTTTCTTT. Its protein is CASSFGDFGFTEAFF. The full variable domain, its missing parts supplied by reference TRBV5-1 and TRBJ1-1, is KAGVTQTPRYLIKTRGQQVTLSCSPISGHRSVSWYQQTPGQGLQFLFEYFSETQRNKGNFPGRFSGRQFSNSRSEMNVSTLELGDSALYLCASSFGDFGFTEAFFGQGTRLTVV.

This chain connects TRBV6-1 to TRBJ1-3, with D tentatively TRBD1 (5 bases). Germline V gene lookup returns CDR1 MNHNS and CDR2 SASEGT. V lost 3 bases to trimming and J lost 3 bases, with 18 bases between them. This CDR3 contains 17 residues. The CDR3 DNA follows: TGTGCCAGCAGTGAGCAACCCTTCGCGGGGGGTGGAAACACCATATATTTT. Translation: CASSEQPFAGGGNTIYF.

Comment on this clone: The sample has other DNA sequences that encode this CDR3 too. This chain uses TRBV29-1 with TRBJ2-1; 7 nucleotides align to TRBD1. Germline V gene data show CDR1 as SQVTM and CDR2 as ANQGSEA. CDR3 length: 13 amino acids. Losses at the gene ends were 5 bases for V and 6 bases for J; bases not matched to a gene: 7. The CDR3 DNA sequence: TGCAGCGTTCTGCGGACAGGTGGCAATGAGCAGTTCTTC. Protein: CSVLRTGGNEQFF.